The sequence of this T cell receptor beta chain was determined in a study of blood T cell repertoires in COVID-19 (dated by TCRdb to between 2020 and 2021). For context, the study as a whole: Samples covering the acute and convalescent phases of COVID-19 were provided by collaborators in the United States, Italy and Spain. The prospective study material was composed of cDNA or gDNA derived from T cells, B-cell-depleted T cells, or PBMCs. Deeply sampled blood TCRbeta repertoires from subjects exposed to, actively infected with, or recovered from COVID-19 were included in the dataset. The repertoires were made available in a free public database intended to serve as a resource for research on the immune response to SARS-CoV-2. Samples came from the ongoing ImmuneRACE study (first 160 participants) plus 1,254 subjects from 6 global collaborators. The sample metadata nearly always contained a de-identified subject ID, COVID-19 status, age in years and sex. HLA class I and class II types, where available, came from metadata supplied by the sample provider rather than from assay-based typing.

The study at large found these results: The amount of clinical and demographic metadata varied by source and participant and was provided uncurated.

The immunoSEQ Assay, a bias-controlled multiplex PCR, was used to amplify TCRbeta CDR3 regions from genomic DNA. The published analysis was carried out like this. The number of nucleated cells in each sample was estimated by amplification of reference gene primers within the assay. Sequence reads were collapsed and filtered to measure the absolute abundance of every unique TCRbeta CDR3 rearrangement. For each sample, productive Simpson clonality was calculated as the square root of Simpson's diversity index over productive rearrangements. The clones in this table, taken by TCRdb from immuneACCESS, are in-frame only. Not every clone is retained; where verified, under half of the shortfall comes from an unresolved V gene, and the cause of the rest is unknown. V, J and clone size are taken as reported in that table, and D and trimming were inferred from the DNA itself. The sample table lists some 490,000 clones, 80% to 90% of them with a count of one. The top ten clonotypes cover 3.2% of the sample.

The CDR3 sequence holds 13 residues, the cysteine and phenylalanine included. The CDR3 DNA has 39 bases and is translated from base 1. The collaborating institutions used their own protocols to collect whole blood in K2EDTA tubes. For TCRbeta analysis, collaborator samples were shipped as frozen whole blood, as isolated PBMCs, or as DNA extracted from either sample type. Concerning this clone: Its antigen remains unidentified. Base-call qualities are not available, and no considerably larger clone is one nucleotide away.

This clonotype was sampled from a human donor in a cohort sampled during active COVID-19. Recombination connected TRBV21-1 to TRBJ2-5; the DNA was not compared with TRBD2, the D call given in the table. TRBV21-1 is a recognized pseudogene. The sequencing sample was made of peripheral blood. The DNA is TGTGCCAGCAGCAAAGGAGGCCAAGAGACCCAGTACTTC. It is translated as CASSKGGQETQYF.